This record covers a single T cell receptor (beta chain). Selection for sequencing was limited to patients who had shown CD8+CD57+ cell expansion by flow cytometry. The entry originates in a study of CD8+CD57+ T cells in acquired aplastic anemia. Germline CDR1 reads SGHRS; CDR2 reads YFSETQ. Trimming left V 4 bases short and J 8 bases short, with 10 bases between. This CDR3 spans 12 amino acids. The template used for profiling TCR beta VDJ and CDR3 was genomic DNA. A single record per CDR3 protein comes from TCRdb applying MiXCR to the reads. Here the sample spans 150,000 to 200,000 distinct CDR3 sequences, 71% being singletons.

This rearrangement joins TRBV5-1 to TRBJ2-1; weak D call: TRBD1 (6 bases). Specimen: sorted CD4+, CD8+, or CD8+CD57+ T cells (not recorded which) from PBMCs. This sequence was found in a human donor with aplastic anemia. CDR3 bases: TGCGCCAGCAGCATACAGGGCCATGAGCAGTTCTTC. This sequence encodes CASSIQGHEQFF.